The rows below give T cell receptor beta chains drawn from one sample of a study of molecular identifiers for immune sequencing clone quantification. TCRdb processed the PCR reads anew with MiXCR; each CDR3 protein has one entry. The repertoire consists of about 510,000 distinct CDR3 sequences, with around 21% occurring once and the leading ten covering roughly 0.81%. The source material was naive CD8+ T cells from blood, with Jurkat cell RNA spiked in. Receptor source: a human donor in good health. Some libraries in this study had Jurkat cell RNA spiked in. Both conserved end residues are part of each CDR3. A D gene is named only where the DNA matches it firmly. Expanded clones are given a class, and other clones once, few, many or no size at all.

v_call	j_call	clone_size	cdr3_length	d_call	cdr3_aa	cdr3_nt
TRBV4-3	TRBJ2-3	.	16	TRBD2	CASSNLAGGLTDTQYF	TGCGCCAGCAGCAATCTAGCGGGGGGGCTTACAGATACGCAGTATTTT
TRBV7-9	TRBJ2-7	few	13	.	CASSLGDRYEQYF	TGTGCCAGCAGCTTAGGGGACCGTTACGAGCAGTACTTC
TRBV19	TRBJ2-5	few	16	TRBD1	CASSVGARGLEETQYF	TGTGCCAGTAGTGTCGGGGCCAGGGGGCTGGAGGAGACCCAGTACTTC
TRBV20-1	TRBJ2-5	many	15	TRBD2	CSARGVTSGMETQYF	TGCAGTGCTAGAGGGGTGACTAGCGGGATGGAGACCCAGTACTTC
TRBV23-1	TRBJ1-5	few	14	.	CASSQSKGCQPQHF	TGCGCCAGCAGTCAATCGAAGGGATGTCAGCCCCAGCATTTT
TRBV12-3/TRBV12-4	TRBJ1-4	many	14	TRBD1	CASSLQGAREKLFF	TGTGCCAGCAGTTTACAGGGGGCCAGGGAAAAACTGTTTTTT
TRBV6-1	TRBJ2-5	.	13	TRBD2	CASTPGGWVTQYF	TGTGCCAGCACCCCGGGGGGGTGGGTGACCCAGTACTTC
TRBV29-1	TRBJ2-2	many	14	TRBD2	CSVAGTTNTGELFF	TGCAGCGTAGCCGGGACTACCAACACCGGGGAGCTGTTTTTT
TRBV7-9	TRBJ1-2	many	14	TRBD1	CASSFRDRAYGYTF	TGTGCCAGCAGCTTCCGGGACAGGGCCTATGGCTACACCTTC
TRBV20-1	TRBJ2-7	many	13	.	CSAREDSSYEQYF	TGCAGTGCTAGAGAGGACAGCTCCTACGAGCAGTACTTC
TRBV6-2/TRBV6-3	TRBJ1-1	many	19	TRBD1	CASSYLAVRDRKMNTEAFF	TGTGCCAGCAGTTACTTAGCCGTCCGGGACAGAAAGATGAACACTGAAGCTTTCTTT
TRBV3-1	TRBJ2-1	.	15	TRBD2	CASSQGGGEGNEQFF	TGTGCCAGCAGCCAAGGGGGCGGGGAGGGCAATGAGCAGTTCTTC
TRBV7-2	TRBJ2-7	many	14	.	CASSLADATYEQYF	TGTGCCAGCAGCTTAGCGGACGCTACCTACGAGCAGTACTTC
TRBV19	TRBJ2-6	many	16	.	CASNGILSSGANVLTF	TGTGCCAGTAACGGCATTCTAAGCTCTGGGGCCAACGTCCTGACTTTC